This TCR beta chain originates from a study of T cell repertoires in ileal Crohn's disease. The CDR3 contains 16 residues. CDR1 and CDR2 (germline): MGHRA, YSYEKL. The junction had 12 bases not matched to a gene; V was cut back by 1 base and J by 8 bases. Time point meaning: inflamed ileum from the surgical specimen. Measured with immunoSEQ multiplex PCR; TCRdb has only the in-frame clones, and not every one. There are around 1,500 clones in the sample; more than 75% occur only once, and 3.5% to 4.5% lies in the top ten. The source material was ileal tissue. The chain employs TRBV4-1 and TRBJ1-2; 8 bases match TRBD1. The TCR comes from an adult with Crohn's disease. The CDR3, as DNA: TGCGCCAGCAGCCAAGGGGAAGGACAGGGACGCGAGGGCTACACCTTC. Translation: CASSQGEGQGREGYTF.